The source of this T cell receptor beta chain is a study of low-dose radiotherapy and immunotherapy resistance in tumors. About the study: Oral aspirin at 300 mg was taken daily by patients for four cycles, beginning on cycle 1 day 1.

This clonotype showed up many times. One end of the junction is discordant with germline, which a read error may explain. Germline CDR1 is SEHNR and CDR2 is FQNEAQ (reference sequence). The CDR3 consists of 12 residues. Using a constant-region primer together with a V-primer adapter, TCRs were subjected to 20 PCR cycles of amplification. TCRdb called the reads again in MiXCR, with one record for every CDR3 protein. The sample shows 40,000 to 65,000 distinct CDR3 sequences, approximately 35% of them seen only once. The sample's time point: after trial treatment. Treatment defined: LDRT plus nivolumab, ipilimumab, low-dose cyclophosphamide and aspirin (RACIN trial). Every donor was treated with nivolumab, ipilimumab, aspirin, low-dose cyclophosphamide and also low-dose radiotherapy.

The source material was PBMCs, sampled after low-dose radiotherapy plus immunotherapy. The V call is TRBV7-9, the J call TRBJ1-2, with D possibly matching TRBD1 (5 bases). The TCR was taken from a male donor with rectosigmoid adenocarcinoma. The CDR3 nucleotides read TGTGCCAGCAGCTCGGGGGTCTATGGCTACACCTTT. This translates into CASSSGVYGYTF.